In its sample, the clone carrying this TCR beta chain was seen once. The assay was immunoSEQ multiplex PCR, and TCRdb's table has in-frame clones only and misses some. The table includes around 80,000 clones, about 91% detected once. The data were taken from a study of T cell changes during pregnancy in multiple sclerosis. Trimming cost V 4 bases and J 5 bases; bases outside gene matches: 7. Looked up from germline, CDR1 is MRHNA and CDR2 is SNTAGT. The length of the CDR3 is 15 residues. The source was peripheral blood, collected before pregnancy. The chain uses TRBV6-4 and TRBJ2-5; 10 bases are shared with TRBD1. This clonotype was obtained from a female donor with multiple sclerosis, enrolled in a pregnancy study. For the CDR3, the DNA is TGTGCCAGCAGTGTTACCGGGACAGGGGTGGAGACCCAGTACTTC. It translates to CASSVTGTGVETQYF.